This T cell receptor (beta chain) was recovered during a study of shared clonotypes between healthy human individuals. TCRdb keeps only in-frame clones here, not all; method: immunoSEQ multiplex PCR. The sample consists of 1.5 million to 2.5 million clones, roughly 94% of them appearing once. In the naive CD8 group, cells lacked CD45RO and were positively selected for CCR7, so terminally differentiated effector memory CD45RA+ cells were left out. The CDR3 totals 15 residues. Trimming left V 0 bases short and J 0 bases short, with 7 bases between. Germline CDR1 reads SGDLS; CDR2 reads YYNGEE. The study, taken as a whole, reports: When compared with the clonotypes that were shared by all four sorted-subset donors, the non-shared clonotypes turned out to have lower generation probabilities. The diversity represented, both genetic and in exposure history, was limited by few donors.

Only one count was recorded for this clone. The antigen is unknown. The V and J genes are TRBV9 and TRBJ2-1; D is unclear. Sequenced input: naive CD8+ T cells sorted from blood. The receptor comes from a man between 18 and 35 years old in good health. CDR3 nucleotide sequence: TGTGCCAGCAGCGTAGCGGCGGTCTCCTACAATGAGCAGTTCTTC. Protein product: CASSVAAVSYNEQFF.